Each of the 10 T cell receptor beta chains below was sequenced from the same sample in a study of CD8 T cells in Susac syndrome. Roughly 0.45 to 1 ug RNA was reverse transcribed with random hexamers. TCRdb ran MiXCR on the immunoSEQ multiplex PCR reads and lists one entry per CDR3 protein. This table holds about 280,000 distinct CDR3 sequences, roughly 84% found once. The sequenced sample consisted of CD8+ T cells from PBMCs. The source is a human donor with multiple sclerosis.

The chain is built from TRBV10-3 and TRBJ1-2; D unclear. The CDR3 is 15 residues long. V lost 0 bases to trimming and J lost 7 bases, with 15 bases between them. CDR1 and CDR2 (germline): ENHRY, SYGVKD. The CDR3 region has the DNA TGTGCCATCAGTGAGTCTACAGTTCGATTTCTTGGCTACACCTTC. It specifies CAISESTVRFLGYTF.

This chain links TRBV19 with TRBJ2-6; tentative D call: TRBD1 (7 bases). CDR1 is LNHDA, CDR2 SQIVND, per germline (reference sequence). This CDR3 has 17 amino acids. V shed 9 bases and J shed 1 base, with 19 bases lying between them. The CDR3 sequence is CARGGGQISSGANVLTF. Written as DNA, the CDR3 is TGTGCCAGAGGAGGGGGACAGATTTCATCTGGGGCCAACGTCCTGACTTTC.

CDR3 nucleotides: TGTGCCAGCAGCTTACTACAGGGAGGCGAGCAGTACTTC. The encoded protein is CASSLLQGGEQYF. The chain uses TRBV7-9 and TRBJ2-7; D may match TRBD1 or TRBD2 (6 bases each). Germline CDR1 SEHNR, CDR2 FQNEAQ (reference sequence). Trimming took off 2 bases at V and 6 bases at J, with 11 bases between the two ends. The CDR3 is made up of 13 amino acids.

V and J are TRBV7-8 and TRBJ2-1; D is undetermined. CDR1 and CDR2 from the germline V gene are SGHVS and FQNEAQ. Trimming removed 4 bases at V and 10 bases at J, with 14 bases between. The CDR3 is 13 residues long. CDR3 in amino acids: CASSSERVDEQFF. CDR3 nucleotide sequence: TGTGCCAGCAGCTCTGAGCGAGTTGACGAGCAGTTCTTC.

This clonotype was observed a single time. The genes are TRBV5-5 and TRBJ1-2; unclear D gene. The CDR3 contains 14 residues. Trimming cost V 0 bases and J 2 bases, with 8 bases left between them. Germline CDR1 SGHKS, CDR2 YYEKEE (reference sequence). The CDR3 is CASSLADGNYGYTF. The CDR3 DNA reads TGTGCCAGCAGCTTGGCTGACGGAAACTATGGCTACACCTTC.

This chain links TRBV28 with TRBJ2-5; 14 bases map to TRBD2. From germline, CDR1 is MDHEN and CDR2 SYDVKM. CDR3 length: 16 amino acids. V shed 3 bases, J shed 4 bases, and the junction held 4 bases outside the gene matches. CDR3 residues: CASSFGLAGGGETQYF. For the CDR3, the DNA is TGTGCCAGCAGTTTCGGACTAGCGGGAGGAGGAGAGACCCAGTACTTC.

The chain links TRBV6-4 to TRBJ1-1; D remains unclear. CDR3 length equals 13 residues. The V gene lost 3 bases and the J gene lost 5 bases, with 10 bases spanning the gap. The germline V gene has CDR1 MRHNA and CDR2 SNTAGT. The CDR3 sequence is CASSEAGGTEAFF. The CDR3 nucleotides read TGTGCCAGCAGTGAGGCAGGTGGGACTGAAGCTTTCTTT.

V gene TRBV4-1 combines with J gene TRBJ2-7, with 8 bases lining up with TRBD2. J lost 5 bases, V lost 4 bases, and 7 bases had no gene match. CDR3 length: 14 amino acids. CDR1 MGHRA and CDR2 YSYEKL come from the germline V gene. The CDR3 region has the DNA TGCGCCAGCAGCCCCGGCGGGGGGCCCCACGAGCAGTACTTC. It specifies CASSPGGGPHEQYF.

This clonotype was recorded only once. Germline is not matched at one junction end, which may reflect a read error. The chain has TRBV28 and TRBJ2-3, with D maybe TRBD2 (6 bases). CDR3 size: 15 residues. Germline CDR1 MDHEN, CDR2 SYDVKM. The CDR3 protein is CASEDTSRETDNAVF. The CDR3 DNA follows: TGTGCCAGTGAGGATACTAGCCGGGAAACAGATAACGCAGTATTT.

The chain uses TRBV27 and TRBJ2-1; tentatively, D is TRBD2 (6 bases). The CDR3 covers 18 residues. The germline V gene has CDR1 MNHEY and CDR2 SMNVEV (reference sequence). V lost 3 bases, J lost 2 bases, and 20 bases lay in between. The CDR3 is CASSFFPQRETAYNEQFF. In nucleotides, the CDR3 is TGTGCCAGCAGTTTTTTTCCTCAACGGGAGACGGCCTACAATGAGCAGTTCTTC.